Listed here are 28 T cell receptor beta chains from one sample, sequenced in a study of T cells in Graves' hyperthyroidism and ophthalmopathy. Amplification of TCR beta CDR3 regions was performed using RNA transcripts as template. Researchers ran a first-round RT-PCR on the TCR CDR3 using the HTBI primer set. TCRdb independently ran MiXCR on the multiplex PCR reads; one entry per CDR3 protein. The sample has around 580,000 distinct CDR3 sequences; just over 45% are singletons. Source material: peripheral blood or thyroid tissue (not recorded which). These receptors originate from a woman younger than 30 with Graves' hyperthyroidism.

This clonotype was found many times. The gene calls are TRBV6-5 and TRBJ1-2; D not resolved. V gave up 4 bases and J gave up 6 bases, with 15 bases separating them. The CDR3 spans 14 residues. Germline V lookup: CDR1 MNHEY, CDR2 SVGAGI. The CDR3 loop is CASSSRRALDGYTF. DNA for the CDR3: TGTGCCAGCAGTTCACGCCGCGCTCTTGATGGCTACACCTTC.

This chain connects TRBV2 to TRBJ1-3, with TRBD1 matching over 9 bases. Trimming took 11 bases from V and 4 from J; bases not matched to a gene: 6. CDR3 size: 13 residues. CDR1 and CDR2 from the germline V gene are SNHLY and FYNNEI. CDR3 sequence: CALPGQGGNTIYF. Written as DNA, the CDR3 is TGTGCCCTACCGGGACAGGGAGGAAACACCATATATTTT.

The CDR3: CASSPYPGQSSYGYTF. The CDR3 nucleotides are TGTGCCAGCAGCCCCTACCCGGGACAGAGCTCTTATGGCTACACCTTC. V and J are TRBV2 and TRBJ1-2, with 7 positions matching TRBD1. The CDR3 has 16 amino acids. The germline V gene has CDR1 SNHLY and CDR2 FYNNEI. J gave up 5 bases and V 6 bases, and 15 bases lay outside the gene matches. The full variable domain, completed using reference TRBV2 and TRBJ1-2, is EPEVTQTPSHQVTQMGQEVILRCVPISNHLYFYWYRQILGQKVEFLVSFYNNEISEKSEIFDDQFSVERPDGSNFTLKIRSTKLEDSAMYFCASSPYPGQSSYGYTFGSGTRLTVV.

A remark on this clonotype: Possible read error: a much larger clone is one base away. The rearrangement joins TRBV7-2 to TRBJ2-7; 7 bases are shared with TRBD2. CDR1 is SGHTA and CDR2 is FQGNSA in the germline V gene. The CDR3 sequence is 15 residues long. The CDR3 nucleotides read TGTGCCAGCAGCCACGACCCGGGACTAAGATACGAGCTGTACTTC. Amino acids: CASSHDPGLRYELYF.

This rearrangement joins TRBV7-2 to TRBJ2-1, with TRBD1 as a possible D gene (5 bases). Germline loops: CDR1 SGHTA, CDR2 FQGNSA. Trimming removed 6 bases at V and 1 base at J, with 7 bases between. The CDR3 totals 13 residues. CDR3 DNA: TGTGCCAGCAGTCAGGGTTCCTACAATGAGCAGTTCTTC. It codes for CASSQGSYNEQFF.

The V and J genes are TRBV5-1 and TRBJ1-4, with D possibly TRBD1 on 5 matching bases. This CDR3 has 15 residues. CDR1 is SGHRS, CDR2 YFSETQ, per germline. Trimming pared 1 base from V and 4 bases from J, leaving 11 bases between. The CDR3: CASSLRGGSNEKLFF. In DNA form, the CDR3 reads TGCGCCAGCAGCTTGCGGGGGGGAAGTAATGAAAAACTGTTTTTT.

CDR3 coding DNA: TGTGCCAGCAGCACTCACTCAACGGGTGAGCTGTTTTTT. Residues: CASSTHSTGELFF. The rearrangement links TRBV7-9 to TRBJ2-2; no clear D gene. Trimming cost V 5 bases and J 11 bases, with 15 bases left between them. Germline V lookup: CDR1 SEHNR, CDR2 FQNEAQ (reference sequence). The CDR3 is 13 amino acids.

There are many counts of this clonotype. V is TRBV12-3 or TRBV12-4 and J is TRBJ1-4; D unclear. CDR3 length: 16 amino acids. Trimming shortened V by 2 bases and J by 0 bases, and 10 bases separated the two germline ends. The CDR3 DNA is TGTGCCAGCAGTTTAAAACTGGTATCAACTAATGAAAAACTGTTTTTT. Translation gives CASSLKLVSTNEKLFF.

A note on this clonotype: A junction boundary mismatches the germline segment, possibly from a read error. The chain links TRBV5-1 to TRBJ2-7; 10 nucleotides line up with TRBD1. There are 14 residues in the CDR3. The germline gives CDR1 SGHRS, CDR2 YFSETQ. The CDR3 spells CVSSPGQGIDEQYF. The CDR3 coding sequence is TGCGTCAGCAGCCCGGGACAGGGGATCGACGAGCAGTACTTC. The whole variable domain, filled in from reference TRBV5-1 and TRBJ2-7, reads KAGVTQTPRYLIKTRGQQVTLSCSPISGHRSVSWYQQTPGQGLQFLFEYFSETQRNKGNFPGRFSGRQFSNSRSEMNVSTLELGDSALYLCVSSPGQGIDEQYFGPGTRLTVT.

This clonotype was observed many times. The chain joins TRBV19 to TRBJ2-2, with 9 nucleotides matching TRBD2. The germline gives CDR1 LNHDA, CDR2 SQIVND (reference sequence). The CDR3 extends over 16 amino acids. Losses at the gene ends were 3 bases for V and 7 bases for J; bases not matched to a gene: 9. The CDR3 nucleotides read TGTGCCAGTAGTATCGTAGCGGGAGTTGCCGTCGGGGAGCTGTTTTTT. Residues: CASSIVAGVAVGELFF.

This clonotype was seen repeatedly, ten times or more. The gene calls are TRBV3-1 and TRBJ1-1; no clear D. The germline V gene has CDR1 LGHDT and CDR2 YNNKEL (reference sequence). Trimming removed 5 bases at V and 4 bases at J, with 17 bases between. CDR3 length: 15 amino acids. The CDR3 region is CASSGRASPRTEAFF. The CDR3, as DNA: TGTGCCAGCAGCGGACGAGCCTCCCCCCGCACTGAAGCTTTCTTT.

This chain connects TRBV29-1 to TRBJ2-7; 13 bases are a match to TRBD2. Gene TRBJ2-1 matches the end of the DNA better, so the J call may be wrong. Germline CDR1 SQVTM, CDR2 ANQGSEA. The CDR3 extends over 13 amino acids. The CDR3 is CSVTPTSGREQFF. The CDR3 DNA reads TGCAGCGTAACTCCGACTAGCGGGAGGGAGCAGTTCTTC.

Regarding this clonotype: Since a much larger clone is just one base distant, this may be a read error. The CDR3 DNA is TGTGCCAGCAGTTTATGGGGTCGGAACGAGCAGGACTTC. Its protein is CASSLWGRNEQDF. The V call is TRBV27, the J call TRBJ2-7; no firm D call. The CDR3 spans 13 residues. CDR1 and CDR2 (germline): MNHEY, SMNVEV (reference sequence).

A note on this clonotype: This sequence may be a read error, since a much larger clone differs from it by one base. The rearrangement links TRBV4-1 to TRBJ2-5, with 9 bases that match TRBD2. Germline-derived CDR1 and CDR2 are MGHRA and YSYEKL. This CDR3 contains 14 residues. V lost 6 bases and J lost 7; bases outside the gene matches: 9. DNA of the CDR3: TGCGCCAGCAGACGAGCGGGAGGCTCAGGGACCCAGTACTTC. Residues: CASRRAGGSGTQYF.

This clonotype was seen at least ten times. This chain uses TRBV24-1 with TRBJ2-6, with D perhaps given as TRBD1 or TRBD2 (5 bases each). The germline V gene encodes CDR1 KGHDR and CDR2 SFDVKD. The CDR3 totals 16 residues. Deletions cut 9 bases from V and 0 bases from J, with 14 bases between. The CDR3 nucleotides are TGTGCCACCGGGGGATTCTCGGGCTCTGGGGCCAACGTCCTGACTTTC. It is translated as CATGGFSGSGANVLTF.

This clonotype was seen only a few times. The chain carries TRBV11-2 and TRBJ1-1; 7 positions agree with TRBD1. Per germline, CDR1 SGHAT and CDR2 FQNNGV. Trimming removed 4 bases from V and 5 bases from J; junction bases left unmatched: 10. The length of the CDR3 is 15 residues. CDR3 DNA: TGTGCCAGCAGCTCACCGCGACAGGGAAGTACTGAAGCTTTCTTT. Its protein product is CASSSPRQGSTEAFF.

This clonotype was seen many times. This chain connects TRBV20-1 to TRBJ1-1; 7 bases are a match to TRBD1. This CDR3 spans 17 amino acids. Losses at the gene ends were 0 bases for V and 0 bases for J; bases not matched to a gene: 10. Germline loops: CDR1 DFQATT, CDR2 SNEGSKA (reference sequence). The chain's CDR3 is CSAREFFKGQLNTEAFF. The CDR3 DNA follows: TGCAGTGCTAGAGAATTTTTCAAGGGACAGTTGAACACTGAAGCTTTCTTT.

This clonotype was counted many times. The chain carries TRBV7-9 and TRBJ1-1; D might be TRBD1 (6 bases). Germline CDR1 reads SEHNR; CDR2 reads FQNEAQ (reference sequence). The length of the CDR3 is 13 residues. The V end lost 5 bases, the J end lost 3 bases, and 10 bases lay between the germline ends. CDR3 loop: CASSLNRDTEAFF. The CDR3 region has the DNA TGTGCCAGCAGCCTGAACAGGGACACTGAAGCTTTCTTT.

The chain links TRBV2 to TRBJ2-7; D is perhaps TRBD2 (5 bases). Germline CDR1 is SNHLY and CDR2 is FYNNEI. Trimming stripped 5 bases from V and 5 bases from J, with 22 bases between. This CDR3 contains 16 residues. The CDR3 nucleotides are TGTGCCAGCAGTTCTTTCAGCGGAGCCCGGATAGACGAGCAGTACTTC. It is translated as CASSSFSGARIDEQYF.

This clonotype has ten or more counts. The chain uses TRBV29-1 and TRBJ2-2; 8 bases are a match to TRBD1. CDR3 length equals 14 residues. In germline, CDR1 is SQVTM, CDR2 ANQGSEA. In nucleotides, the CDR3 is TGCGCAGAGAGTCCAACAGGGGGCACCGGGGAGCTGTTTTTT. Translated, it gives CAESPTGGTGELFF.

The rearrangement links TRBV18 to TRBJ1-4; D unclear. CDR3 length: 16 amino acids. Germline V gene lookup returns CDR1 KGHSH and CDR2 LQKENI. Trimming took 3 bases from V and 0 from J, leaving 11 bases between them. The DNA of the CDR3 is TGTGCCAGCTCACCCGGGCGGGTAGCAACTAATGAAAAACTGTTTTTT. Its protein product is CASSPGRVATNEKLFF. Based on the CDR3 plus reference TRBV18 and TRBJ1-4, the full variable domain is NAGVMQNPRHLVRRRGQEARLRCSPMKGHSHVYWYRQLPEEGLKFMVYLQKENIIDESGMPKERFSAEFPKEGPSILRIQQVVRGDSAAYFCASSPGRVATNEKLFFGSGTQLSVL.

The V gene is TRBV24-1, the J gene TRBJ1-4; 8 bases are a match to TRBD1. CDR1 and CDR2 (germline): KGHDR, SFDVKD. The trim removed 3 bases at V and 6 bases at J, leaving 11 bases unmatched. This CDR3 comprises 17 residues. The CDR3 protein is CATSDPDRASWDEKLFF. The CDR3 DNA sequence: TGTGCCACCAGTGATCCGGACAGGGCGTCGTGGGATGAAAAACTGTTTTTT.

V usage is TRBV20-1 and J usage is TRBJ2-2; D is perhaps TRBD1 (5 bases). Per the germline V gene, CDR1 is DFQATT and CDR2 is SNEGSKA (reference sequence). The CDR3 is 13 amino acids. V was shortened by 3 bases and J by 2 bases, with 7 bases between the two germline ends. The CDR3: CSARTANTGELFF. CDR3 sequence (DNA): TGCAGTGCTAGGACAGCCAACACCGGGGAGCTGTTTTTT.

Many counts were recorded for this clonotype. The chain is built from TRBV12-3 or TRBV12-4 and TRBJ1-4; the D is unclear. CDR3 length: 12 residues. With 3 bases removed from V and 8 bases from J, the gap between germline ends came to 7 bases. The CDR3 DNA reads as TGTGCCAGCAGTTTCTTGGACGAAAAACTGTTTTTT. Its translation: CASSFLDEKLFF.

Ten or more counts support this clonotype. The chain links TRBV6-5 to TRBJ2-6; tentatively, D is TRBD1 (6 bases). CDR1 and CDR2 (germline): MNHEY, SVGAGI. V was pared by 0 bases and J by 1 base, with 13 bases between. This CDR3 contains 18 residues. This chain's CDR3 is CASSYSRTAKSGANVLTF. CDR3 nucleotide sequence: TGTGCCAGCAGTTACTCCAGGACAGCGAAATCTGGGGCCAACGTCCTGACTTTC.

This clonotype showed up many times. The chain couples TRBV30 to TRBJ2-6, with D possibly TRBD1 on 5 matching bases. Looked up from germline, CDR1 is GTSNPN and CDR2 is SVGIG (reference sequence). The V gene lost 1 base and the J gene lost 2 bases, with 12 bases spanning the gap. The CDR3 contains 16 residues. The CDR3 is CAWSARVGAGANVLTF. In nucleotides, the CDR3 is TGTGCCTGGAGTGCCAGGGTAGGTGCTGGGGCCAACGTCCTGACTTTC.

The J gene is TRBJ1-5, the V gene TRBV20-1; tentatively, D is TRBD1 (5 bases). Germline V gene lookup returns CDR1 DFQATT and CDR2 SNEGSKA (reference sequence). Trimming took 0 bases from V and 6 from J, leaving 12 bases between them. The CDR3 length is 14 residues. The CDR3 region is CSARDQGGSQPQHF. In DNA, the CDR3 is TGCAGTGCTAGAGATCAGGGCGGCTCTCAGCCCCAGCATTTT.

J is TRBJ2-7 and V is TRBV29-1; 9 positions agree with TRBD1. This CDR3 is 14 amino acids long. CDR1 and CDR2 (germline): SQVTM, ANQGSEA. V lost 4 bases and J lost 5; bases outside the gene matches: 9. The CDR3 coding sequence is TGCAGCGTTGGGCGAACAGGGGGCAGCGACGAGCAGTACTTC. This encodes CSVGRTGGSDEQYF.